A selection of T cell receptor beta chains follows, all from one sample in a study of OX40 agonist ivuxolimab in advanced cancers. This table comes from immunoSEQ multiplex PCR, and its TCRdb copy is limited to in-frame clones, with some not included. The sample records over 100,000 clones, 75% to 95% being singletons. The material sequenced was CD4+ or CD8+ T cells sorted from blood, taken in a trial of the OX40 agonist ivuxolimab. These receptors originate from an adult with an advanced solid tumor such as melanoma, head and neck, liver or kidney cancer. CDR3s include the opening cysteine and the closing phenylalanine or tryptophan. D genes are given only for firm matches. A clone size is listed for some rows: how often the clone was seen (once, few, many), or a class if it is expanded.

TRBV30,TRBD1,.,TRBJ1-1,CAWTGDRAVSAFF,TGTGCCTGGACCGGAGACAGGGCGGTCTCGGCTTTCTTT
TRBV15,.,.,TRBJ1-2,CATSRESNYGYTF,TGTGCCACCAGCAGAGAAAGTAACTATGGCTACACCTTC
TRBV5-1,.,.,TRBJ1-2,CASSLDRGADGYTF,TGCGCCAGCAGCTTGGATAGGGGGGCGGATGGCTACACCTTC
TRBV28,TRBD1,.,TRBJ1-2,CASSAPTGYVSYTF,TGTGCCAGCAGTGCACCGACAGGGTATGTGAGCTACACCTTC
TRBV5-1,TRBD2,once,TRBJ2-1,CASSLVTRENEQFF,TGCGCCAGCAGCTTGGTGACGCGGGAGAATGAGCAGTTCTTC
TRBV15,.,.,TRBJ1-5,CATSREAVSNQPQHF,TGTGCCACCAGCAGAGAGGCGGTGAGCAATCAGCCCCAGCATTTT
TRBV12-5,.,few,TRBJ1-5,CASNWGDNQPQHF,TGTGCTAGCAATTGGGGGGACAATCAGCCCCAGCATTTT
TRBV18,.,few,TRBJ1-1,CASQGDGDEAFF,TGTGCCAGCCAGGGAGACGGAGATGAAGCTTTCTTT
TRBV11-3,.,.,TRBJ2-4,CASSLRQAAKNIQYF,TGTGCCAGCAGCTTAAGACAGGCAGCCAAAAACATTCAGTACTTC
TRBV5-1,.,.,TRBJ2-5,CASSLDGPKTQYF,TGCGCCAGCAGCTTAGACGGCCCCAAGACCCAGTACTTC
TRBV4-2,.,.,TRBJ2-6,CASSQDDSSGANVLTF,TGTGCCAGCAGCCAAGACGACTCCTCTGGGGCCAACGTCCTGACTTTC
TRBV5-1,.,.,TRBJ1-1,CASSLDVGSSTEAFF,TGCGCCAGCAGCTTGGATGTAGGGAGTAGCACTGAAGCTTTCTTT
TRBV28,TRBD1,.,TRBJ1-1,CASSSFRGYLAEAFF,TGTGCCAGCAGTTCCTTCAGGGGGTATCTGGCTGAAGCTTTCTTT
TRBV11-3,.,.,TRBJ2-1,CASSLVSQGYYNEQFF,TGTGCCAGCAGCTTAGTTTCGCAGGGGTACTACAATGAGCAGTTCTTC
TRBV6-5,.,.,TRBJ2-7,CASRTVADHEQYF,TGTGCCAGCAGGACGGTGGCGGACCATGAGCAGTACTTC
TRBV10-1,.,.,TRBJ2-1,CASSEVRNRKLAEQFF,TGCGCCAGCAGTGAGGTGAGAAACAGAAAGCTGGCTGAGCAGTTCTTC
TRBV7-2,.,.,TRBJ2-5,CASSFTQGVQETQYF,TGTGCCAGCAGCTTTACTCAGGGAGTCCAAGAGACCCAGTACTTC
TRBV9,.,.,TRBJ1-1,CASSALGAEAFF,TGTGCCAGCAGCGCGTTGGGCGCTGAAGCTTTCTTT
TRBV19,TRBD2,once,TRBJ2-2,CASRGLANTGELFF,TGTGCCAGTAGGGGACTAGCGAACACCGGGGAGCTGTTTTTT
TRBV13,.,.,TRBJ2-7,CASSLGRGSYEQYF,TGTGCCAGCAGCTTAGGTCGGGGCTCCTACGAGCAGTACTTC
TRBV5-8,.,.,TRBJ1-1,CASSEYRTTENTEAFF,TGTGCCAGCAGCGAATACAGGACCACCGAGAACACTGAAGCTTTCTTT
TRBV25-1,TRBD2,.,TRBJ2-1,CASSLGLAEQFF,TGTGCCAGCAGCCTCGGACTAGCTGAGCAGTTCTTC